Detailed here is one TCR beta chain. The sample originates from a study of cytomegalovirus exposure and HLA in healthy donors. PCR involved 60 Vbeta and 13 Jbeta primers. The method was immunoSEQ multiplex PCR; TCRdb's version includes in-frame clones alone and lacks a portion of them. There are about 110,000 clones in the sample; around 75% occur only once, and 2.1% lies in the top ten. Germline assignment: CDR1 ENHRY and CDR2 SYGVKD. The CDR3 runs to 16 residues. With 2 bases clipped from V and 7 bases from J, the junction kept 9 bases outside the gene matches. The TCR sequence derives from a man aged 30 to 39 in good health and CMV-seronegative. Sequencing was performed on PBMCs. The J gene is TRBJ1-4, the V gene TRBV10-3; TRBD1 matches 8 bases. The CDR3 reads CAISETPGGQGEKLFF. The CDR3 nucleotides read TGTGCCATCAGTGAGACTCCAGGGGGCCAGGGTGAAAAACTGTTTTTT.